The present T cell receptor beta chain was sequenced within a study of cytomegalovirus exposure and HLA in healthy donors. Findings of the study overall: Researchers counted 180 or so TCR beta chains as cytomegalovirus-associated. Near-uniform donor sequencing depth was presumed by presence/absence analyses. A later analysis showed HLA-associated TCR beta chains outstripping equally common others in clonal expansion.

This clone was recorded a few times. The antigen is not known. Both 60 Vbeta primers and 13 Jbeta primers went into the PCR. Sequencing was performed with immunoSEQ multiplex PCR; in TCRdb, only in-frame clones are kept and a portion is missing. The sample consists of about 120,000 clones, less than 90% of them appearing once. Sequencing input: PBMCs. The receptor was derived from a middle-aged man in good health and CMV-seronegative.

The DNA of the CDR3 is TGCGCCAGCAGCCAAGATCCCACAGGGGGCAGGGAAGCTTTCTTT. This gives the protein CASSQDPTGGREAFF. This chain joins TRBV4-3 and TRBJ1-1; 9 bases align to TRBD1. V was clipped by 0 bases and J by 8 bases; unmatched bases: 7. Germline V gene sequence: CDR1 LGHNA, CDR2 YSLEER. This CDR3 is 15 amino acids long.